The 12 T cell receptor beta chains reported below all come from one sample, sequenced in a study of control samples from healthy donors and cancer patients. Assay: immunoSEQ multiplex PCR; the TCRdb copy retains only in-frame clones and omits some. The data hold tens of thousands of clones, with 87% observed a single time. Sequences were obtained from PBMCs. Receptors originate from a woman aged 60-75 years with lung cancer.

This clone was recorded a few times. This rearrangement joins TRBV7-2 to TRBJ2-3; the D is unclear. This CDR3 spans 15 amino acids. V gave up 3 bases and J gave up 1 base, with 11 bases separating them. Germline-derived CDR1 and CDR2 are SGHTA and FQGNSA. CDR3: CASSLYGNRTDTQYF. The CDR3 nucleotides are TGTGCCAGCAGCTTGTATGGGAACCGCACAGATACGCAGTATTTT.

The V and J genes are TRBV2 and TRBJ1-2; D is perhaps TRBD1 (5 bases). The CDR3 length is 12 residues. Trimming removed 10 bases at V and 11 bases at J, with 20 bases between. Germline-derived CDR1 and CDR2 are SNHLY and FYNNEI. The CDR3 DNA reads TGTGCCACCATTACAACAGGACGGGGGTACACCTTC. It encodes CATITTGRGYTF.

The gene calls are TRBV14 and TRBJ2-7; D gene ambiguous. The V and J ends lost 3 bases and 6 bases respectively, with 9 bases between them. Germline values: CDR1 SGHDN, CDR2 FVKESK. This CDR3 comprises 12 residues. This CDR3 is CASSHPGAEQYF. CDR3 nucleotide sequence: TGTGCCAGCAGCCACCCGGGTGCCGAGCAGTACTTC.

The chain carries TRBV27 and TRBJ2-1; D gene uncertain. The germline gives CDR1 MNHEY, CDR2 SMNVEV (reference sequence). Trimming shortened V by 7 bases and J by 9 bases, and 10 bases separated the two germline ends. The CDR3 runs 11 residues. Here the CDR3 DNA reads TGTGCCAGCATGGGCCGGATTGAGCAGTTCTTC. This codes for CASMGRIEQFF.

This chain's CDR3 is CASSLDWGGDEKLFF. The CDR3 region has the DNA TGTGCCAGCAGCTTGGATTGGGGAGGCGATGAAAAACTGTTTTTT. The rearrangement uses TRBV5-4 and TRBJ1-4; D is unresolved. V lost 0 bases and J lost 6, with 12 bases in between. From germline, CDR1 is SGHNT and CDR2 YYREEE (reference sequence). The CDR3 is 15 amino acids.

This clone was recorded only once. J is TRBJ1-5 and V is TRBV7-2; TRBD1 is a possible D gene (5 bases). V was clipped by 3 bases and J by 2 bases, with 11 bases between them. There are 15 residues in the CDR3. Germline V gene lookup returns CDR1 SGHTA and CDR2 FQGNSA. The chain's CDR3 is CASSFEGTGNQPQHF. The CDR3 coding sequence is TGTGCCAGCAGCTTCGAGGGGACGGGCAATCAGCCCCAGCATTTT.

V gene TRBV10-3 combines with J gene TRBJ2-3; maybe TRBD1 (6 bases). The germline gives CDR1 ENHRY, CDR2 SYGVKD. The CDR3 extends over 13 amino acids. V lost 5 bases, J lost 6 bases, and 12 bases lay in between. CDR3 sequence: CAISSRGPDTQYF. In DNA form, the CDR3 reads TGTGCCATCAGTTCCAGGGGCCCCGATACGCAGTATTTT.

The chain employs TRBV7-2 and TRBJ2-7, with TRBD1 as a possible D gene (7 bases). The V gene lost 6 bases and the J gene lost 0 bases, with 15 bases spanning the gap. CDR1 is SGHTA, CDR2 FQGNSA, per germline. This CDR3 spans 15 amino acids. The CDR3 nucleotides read TGTGCCAGCAGAGGGGGCGGGGCGGTCTCCTACGAGCAGTACTTC. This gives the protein CASRGGGAVSYEQYF. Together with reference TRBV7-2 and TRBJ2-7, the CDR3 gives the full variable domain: GAGVSQSPSNKVTEKGKDVELRCDPISGHTALYWYRQSLGQGLEFLIYFQGNSAPDKSGLPSDRFSAERTGGSVSTLTIQRTQQEDSAVYLCASRGGGAVSYEQYFGPGTRLTVT.

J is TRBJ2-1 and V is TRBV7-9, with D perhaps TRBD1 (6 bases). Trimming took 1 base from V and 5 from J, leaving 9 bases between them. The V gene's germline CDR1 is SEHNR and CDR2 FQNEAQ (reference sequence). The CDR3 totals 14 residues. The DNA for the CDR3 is TGTGCCAGCAGCTTAGGGACAGCAAACAATGAGCAGTTCTTC. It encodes CASSLGTANNEQFF.

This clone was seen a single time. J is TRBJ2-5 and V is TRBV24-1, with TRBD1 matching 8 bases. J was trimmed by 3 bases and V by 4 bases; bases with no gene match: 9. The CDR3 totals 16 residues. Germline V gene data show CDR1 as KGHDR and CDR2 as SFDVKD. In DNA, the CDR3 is TGTGCCACCAGTGACCGGACCCCACAGGGGGAAGAGACCCAGTACTTC. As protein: CATSDRTPQGEETQYF.

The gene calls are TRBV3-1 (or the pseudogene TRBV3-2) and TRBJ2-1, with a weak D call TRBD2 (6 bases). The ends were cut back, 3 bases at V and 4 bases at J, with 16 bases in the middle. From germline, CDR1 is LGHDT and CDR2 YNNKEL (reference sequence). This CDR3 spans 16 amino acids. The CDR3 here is CASSQSGSNPYNEQFF. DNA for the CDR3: TGTGCCAGCAGCCAGAGCGGGTCCAACCCATACAATGAGCAGTTCTTC.

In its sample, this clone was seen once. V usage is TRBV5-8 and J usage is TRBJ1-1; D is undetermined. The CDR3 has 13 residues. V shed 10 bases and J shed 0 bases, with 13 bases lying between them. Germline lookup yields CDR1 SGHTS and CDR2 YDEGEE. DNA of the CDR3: TGTGCCGGACCGGGCTTACTGAACACTGAAGCTTTCTTT. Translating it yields CAGPGLLNTEAFF.